The rows below give T cell receptor beta chains drawn from one sample of a study of T cells in Graves' hyperthyroidism and ophthalmopathy. TCRdb redid the calling of the multiplex PCR reads with MiXCR, one entry per CDR3 protein. The sample contains approximately 590,000 distinct CDR3 sequences, more than 15% of which appear only once. Sequencing was done on a sample of blood. The receptors were sampled from a woman younger than 45 with Graves' hyperthyroidism. Both conserved end residues are part of each CDR3. The D gene is left open where the match is weak. Rows may omit the clone size; those that give it use once, few, many or a size class.

clone_size	d_call	j_call	v_call	cdr3_nt	cdr3_aa
many	.	TRBJ2-2	TRBV11-2	TGTGCCAGCAGTCGAACCGGCTCGACCGGGGAGCTGTTTTTT	CASSRTGSTGELFF
.	TRBD1	TRBJ2-1	TRBV24-1	TGTGCCACCAGTGATTTGGGGACAGGGATATTCTTC	CATSDLGTGIFF
many	TRBD2	TRBJ2-5	TRBV6-2/TRBV6-3	TGTGCCAGCAGTCCGCTAGCGGATCTCCAAGAGACCCAGTACTTC	CASSPLADLQETQYF
many	TRBD1	TRBJ2-7	TRBV7-9	TGTGCCAGCAGCTCAACGACGACAGGGAGCTTAACCTACGAGCAGTACTTC	CASSSTTTGSLTYEQYF
few	.	TRBJ2-3	TRBV12-5	TGTGCTAGTGCAGAATACGGAAGCACAGATACGCAGTATTTT	CASAEYGSTDTQYF
.	TRBD2	TRBJ2-5	TRBV20-1	TGCAGTGCTAGAGAGGGGGGGGAAGAGACCCAGTACTTC	CSAREGGEETQYF
few	TRBD1	TRBJ1-2	TRBV28	TGTGCCAGCAGCCGGACAGGGGGCATCTATGGCTACACCTTC	CASSRTGGIYGYTF
few	.	TRBJ1-4	TRBV28	TGTGCCAGCAGTTTACAGAGCTCTAATGAAAAACTGTTTTTT	CASSLQSSNEKLFF
many	.	TRBJ2-7	TRBV28	TGTGCCAGCAGTCTACGTTCGTTCTCCTACGAGCAGTACTTC	CASSLRSFSYEQYF
many	.	TRBJ1-1	TRBV12-3/TRBV12-4	TGTGCCAGCAGGACGACAAGGAACACTGAAGCTTTCTTT	CASRTTRNTEAFF
many	TRBD2	TRBJ2-7	TRBV20-1	TGCAGTGCTAGAGGAGCGGGAGGGCTCTACGAGCAGTACTTC	CSARGAGGLYEQYF
.	.	TRBJ1-5	TRBV19	TGTGCCAGTAGTATCAGACAGGCGATTAGCAATCAGCCCCAGCATTTT	CASSIRQAISNQPQHF
many	.	TRBJ2-7	TRBV7-2	TGTGCCAGCAGTTGGGGTAGCTCTAATTACGAGCAGTACTTC	CASSWGSSNYEQYF
few	TRBD2	TRBJ2-7	TRBV5-1	TGCACCAGCAGTTTCGTTAGCGGGGGATCCTACGAGCAGTACTTC	CTSSFVSGGSYEQYF